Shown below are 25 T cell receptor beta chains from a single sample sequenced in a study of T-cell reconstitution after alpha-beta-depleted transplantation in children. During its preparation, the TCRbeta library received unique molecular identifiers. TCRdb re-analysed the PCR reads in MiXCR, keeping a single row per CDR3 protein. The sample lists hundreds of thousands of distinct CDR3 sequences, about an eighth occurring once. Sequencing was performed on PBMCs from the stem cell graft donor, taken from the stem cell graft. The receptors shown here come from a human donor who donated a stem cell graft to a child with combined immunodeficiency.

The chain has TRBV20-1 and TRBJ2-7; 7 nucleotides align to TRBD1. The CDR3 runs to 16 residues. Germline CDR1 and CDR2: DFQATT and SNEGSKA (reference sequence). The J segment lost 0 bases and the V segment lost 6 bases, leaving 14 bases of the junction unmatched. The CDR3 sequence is CSAMGQITRFSYEQYF. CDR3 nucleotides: TGCAGTGCCATGGGACAGATTACCCGCTTCTCCTACGAGCAGTACTTC.

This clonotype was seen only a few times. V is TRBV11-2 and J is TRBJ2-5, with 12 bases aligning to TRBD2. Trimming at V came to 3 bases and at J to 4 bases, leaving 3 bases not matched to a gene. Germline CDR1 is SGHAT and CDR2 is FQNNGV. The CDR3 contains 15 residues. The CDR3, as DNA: TGTGCCAGCAGCTTTACTAGCGGGGGGCGAGAGACCCAGTACTTC. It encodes CASSFTSGGRETQYF. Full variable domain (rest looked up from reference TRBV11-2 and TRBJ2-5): EAGVAQSPRYKIIEKRQSVAFWCNPISGHATLYWYQQILGQGPKLLIQFQNNGVVDDSQLPKDRFSAERLKGVDSTLKIQPAKLEDSAVYLCASSFTSGGRETQYFGPGTRLLVL.

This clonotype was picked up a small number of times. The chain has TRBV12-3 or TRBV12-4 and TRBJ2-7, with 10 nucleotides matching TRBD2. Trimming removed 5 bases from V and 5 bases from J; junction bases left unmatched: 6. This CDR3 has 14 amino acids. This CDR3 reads CASSQVAGGHEQYF. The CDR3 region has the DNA TGTGCCAGCAGTCAGGTAGCGGGGGGCCACGAGCAGTACTTC.

CDR3 sequence: CASSPGLAGLEFF. DNA for the CDR3: TGTGCCAGCAGTCCGGGACTAGCGGGATTGGAGTTCTTC. The gene calls are TRBV12-3 or TRBV12-4 and TRBJ2-1; TRBD2 matches 13 bases. V dropped 5 bases and J dropped 14; count of bases not matched to a gene: 6. The CDR3 is 13 residues long.

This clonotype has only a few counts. The CDR3 here is CASSLWGEHDAFF. As DNA, the CDR3 is TGTGCCAGCAGCTTGTGGGGGGAACATGATGCTTTCTTT. The gene calls are TRBV5-6 and TRBJ1-1; possibly TRBD1 for D (5 bases). The CDR3 has 13 residues. The germline V and J ends were trimmed by 1 base and 11 bases, with 15 bases remaining between them. Germline V CDR1 and CDR2: SGHDT, YYEEEE.

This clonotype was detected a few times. CDR3 amino acids: CATRRTGNTEAFF. The CDR3 bases are TGTGCCACCCGAAGGACGGGGAACACTGAAGCTTTCTTT. This sequence joins TRBV15 and TRBJ1-1, with unresolved D. V lost 8 bases and J lost 1, with 11 bases in between. Germline values: CDR1 LNHNV, CDR2 YYDKDF (reference sequence). The CDR3 length is 13 residues.

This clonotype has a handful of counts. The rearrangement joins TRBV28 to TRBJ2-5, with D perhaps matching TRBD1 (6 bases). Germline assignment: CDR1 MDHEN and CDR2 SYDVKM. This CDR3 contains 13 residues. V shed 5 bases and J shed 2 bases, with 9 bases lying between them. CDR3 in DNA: TGTGCCAGCAGTATTGGACAGCAAGAGACCCAGTACTTC. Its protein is CASSIGQQETQYF.

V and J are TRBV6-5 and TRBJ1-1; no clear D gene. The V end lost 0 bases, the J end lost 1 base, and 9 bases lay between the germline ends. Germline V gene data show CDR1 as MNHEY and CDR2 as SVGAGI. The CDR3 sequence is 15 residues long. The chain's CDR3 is CASSYSRDTNTEAFF. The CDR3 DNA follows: TGTGCCAGCAGTTACTCTCGGGATACGAACACTGAAGCTTTCTTT.

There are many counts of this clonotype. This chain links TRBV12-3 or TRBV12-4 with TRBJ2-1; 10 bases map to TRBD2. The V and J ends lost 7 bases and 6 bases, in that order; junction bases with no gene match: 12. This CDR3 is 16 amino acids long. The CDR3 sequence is CASTSAPAGGSNEQFF. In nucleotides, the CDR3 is TGTGCCAGCACCTCAGCTCCAGCGGGGGGGTCCAATGAGCAGTTCTTC.

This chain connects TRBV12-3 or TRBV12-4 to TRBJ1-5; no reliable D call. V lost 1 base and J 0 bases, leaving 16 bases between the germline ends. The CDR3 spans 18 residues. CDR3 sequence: CASSLEREEAGSNQPQHF. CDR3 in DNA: TGTGCCAGCAGTTTAGAAAGAGAGGAGGCAGGTAGCAATCAGCCCCAGCATTTT.

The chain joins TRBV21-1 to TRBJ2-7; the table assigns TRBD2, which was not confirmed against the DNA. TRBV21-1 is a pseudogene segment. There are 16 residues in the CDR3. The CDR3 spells CASSRLAQARSYEQYF. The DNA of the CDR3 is TGTGCCAGCAGCCGTCTGGCCCAGGCCCGCAGCTACGAGCAGTACTTC.

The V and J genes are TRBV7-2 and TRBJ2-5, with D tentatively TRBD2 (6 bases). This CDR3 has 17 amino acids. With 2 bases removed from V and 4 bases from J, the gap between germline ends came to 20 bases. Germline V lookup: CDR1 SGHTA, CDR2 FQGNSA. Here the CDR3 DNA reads TGTGCCAGCAGCTTAAATAAGGGCCAGGGAGGCTCAGAGACCCAGTACTTC. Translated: CASSLNKGQGGSETQYF.

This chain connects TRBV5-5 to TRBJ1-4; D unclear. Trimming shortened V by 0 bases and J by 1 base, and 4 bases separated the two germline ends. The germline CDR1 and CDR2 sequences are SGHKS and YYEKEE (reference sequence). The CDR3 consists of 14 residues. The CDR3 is CASSLGGTNEKLFF. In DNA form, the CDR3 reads TGTGCCAGCAGCTTGGGGGGAACTAATGAAAAACTGTTTTTT.

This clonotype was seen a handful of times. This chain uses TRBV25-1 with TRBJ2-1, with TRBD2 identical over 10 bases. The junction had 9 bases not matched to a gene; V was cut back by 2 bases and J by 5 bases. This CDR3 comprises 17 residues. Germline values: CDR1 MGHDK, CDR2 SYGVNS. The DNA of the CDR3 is TGTGCCAGCAGTGAAATTATAGCTAGCGGGAGAGACAATGAGCAGTTCTTC. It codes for CASSEIIASGRDNEQFF. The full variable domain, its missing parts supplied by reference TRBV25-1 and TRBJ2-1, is EADIYQTPRYLVIGTGKKITLECSQTMGHDKMYWYQQDPGMELHLIHYSYGVNSTEKGDLSSESTVSRIRTEHFPLTLESARPSHTSQYLCASSEIIASGRDNEQFFGPGTRLTVL.

CDR3 sequence: CASSLLGAPTGELFF. The CDR3 region has the DNA TGTGCCAGCAGTTTATTGGGGGCGCCCACCGGGGAGCTGTTTTTT. The chain is built from TRBV27 and TRBJ2-2; weak D call: TRBD1 (6 bases). Germline V gene lookup returns CDR1 MNHEY and CDR2 SMNVEV (reference sequence). The CDR3 length is 15 residues. V was trimmed by 1 base and J by 4 bases, leaving 10 bases between them.

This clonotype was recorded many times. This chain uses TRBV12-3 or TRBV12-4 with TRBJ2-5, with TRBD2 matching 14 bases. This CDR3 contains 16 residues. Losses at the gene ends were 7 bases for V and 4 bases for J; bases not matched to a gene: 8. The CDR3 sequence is CASTPGLAGVRETQYF. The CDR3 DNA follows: TGTGCCAGCACGCCGGGACTAGCGGGAGTTCGAGAGACCCAGTACTTC.

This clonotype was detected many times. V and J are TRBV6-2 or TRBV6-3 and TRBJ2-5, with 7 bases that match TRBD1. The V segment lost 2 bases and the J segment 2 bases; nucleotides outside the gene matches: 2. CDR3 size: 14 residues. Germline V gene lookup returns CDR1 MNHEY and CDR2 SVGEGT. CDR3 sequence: CASSYGTAQETQYF. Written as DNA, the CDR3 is TGTGCCAGCAGTTACGGGACAGCTCAAGAGACCCAGTACTTC.

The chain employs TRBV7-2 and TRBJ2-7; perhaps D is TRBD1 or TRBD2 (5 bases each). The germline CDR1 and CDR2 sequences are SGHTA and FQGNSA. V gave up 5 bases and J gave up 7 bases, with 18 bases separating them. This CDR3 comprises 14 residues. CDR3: CASSPGRVGGEQYF. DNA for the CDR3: TGTGCCAGCAGCCCGGGACGGGTCGGAGGAGAGCAGTACTTC.

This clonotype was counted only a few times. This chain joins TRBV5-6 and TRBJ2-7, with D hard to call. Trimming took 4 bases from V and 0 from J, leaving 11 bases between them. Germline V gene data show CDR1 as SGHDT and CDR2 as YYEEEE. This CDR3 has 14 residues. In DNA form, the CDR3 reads TGTGCCAGCAGCCTTCTGCTGCGCTCCTACGAGCAGTACTTC. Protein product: CASSLLLRSYEQYF.

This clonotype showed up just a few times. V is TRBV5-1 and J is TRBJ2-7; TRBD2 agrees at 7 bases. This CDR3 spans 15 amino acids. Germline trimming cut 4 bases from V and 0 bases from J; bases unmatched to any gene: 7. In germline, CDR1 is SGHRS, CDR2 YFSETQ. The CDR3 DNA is TGCGCCAGCAGCGAGGGACTACTCCACTCCTACGAGCAGTACTTC. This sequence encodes CASSEGLLHSYEQYF.

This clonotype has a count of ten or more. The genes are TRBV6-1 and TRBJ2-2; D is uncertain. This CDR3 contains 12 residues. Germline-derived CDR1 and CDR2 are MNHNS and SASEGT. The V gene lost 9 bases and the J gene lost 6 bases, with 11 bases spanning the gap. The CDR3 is CASTVESGELFF. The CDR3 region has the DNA TGTGCCAGTACCGTAGAGTCCGGGGAGCTGTTTTTT.

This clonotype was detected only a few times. CDR3 sequence reads: CASSQATYDTEAFF. The DNA for the CDR3 is TGCGCCAGCAGCCAGGCAACGTATGACACTGAAGCTTTCTTT. The gene calls are TRBV10-2 and TRBJ1-1; D is unresolved. Per the germline V gene, CDR1 is WSHSY and CDR2 is SAAADI. Deletions cut 6 bases from V and 3 bases from J, with 14 bases between. CDR3 length: 14 residues.

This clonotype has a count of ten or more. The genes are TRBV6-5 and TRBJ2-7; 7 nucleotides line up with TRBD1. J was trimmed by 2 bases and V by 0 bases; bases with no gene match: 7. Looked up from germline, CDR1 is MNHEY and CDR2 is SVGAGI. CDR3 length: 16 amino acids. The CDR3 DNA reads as TGTGCCAGCAGTTACTCCCTAGACAGGGAGACCTACGAGCAGTACTTC. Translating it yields CASSYSLDRETYEQYF.

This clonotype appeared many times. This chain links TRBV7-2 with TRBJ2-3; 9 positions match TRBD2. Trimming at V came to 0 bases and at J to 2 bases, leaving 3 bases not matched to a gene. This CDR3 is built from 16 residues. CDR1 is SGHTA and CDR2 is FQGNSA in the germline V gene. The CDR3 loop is CASSLAPSGITDTQYF. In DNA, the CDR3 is TGTGCCAGCAGCTTAGCTCCTAGCGGGATCACAGATACGCAGTATTTT.

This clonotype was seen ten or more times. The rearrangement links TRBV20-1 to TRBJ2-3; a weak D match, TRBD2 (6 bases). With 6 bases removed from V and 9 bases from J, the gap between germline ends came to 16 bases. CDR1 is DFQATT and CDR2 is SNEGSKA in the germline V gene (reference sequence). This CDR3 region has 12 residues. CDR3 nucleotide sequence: TGCAGTGCCGCCCTGACTAGTAACACGCAGTATTTT. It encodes CSAALTSNTQYF.